This T cell receptor beta chain was obtained from a study of cytomegalovirus exposure and HLA in healthy donors. Overall study results and limits: A list of 164 TCR beta chains associated with cytomegalovirus was given.

Researchers ran the PCR with 60 Vbeta and 13 Jbeta primers. Here immunoSEQ multiplex PCR was the method, and the copy in TCRdb shows in-frame clones only, minus some. In the table there are approximately 220,000 clones, over 60% of which are singletons. A remark on this clone: Its antigen is currently unknown.

Germline V lookup: CDR1 SNHLY, CDR2 FYNNEI. The length of the CDR3 is 14 residues. Trimming removed 3 bases from V and 6 bases from J, with 12 bases in between. This sequence was found in a man between 18 and 35 years old in good health and CMV-seronegative. The rearrangement joins TRBV2 to TRBJ1-5; perhaps TRBD1 as D (6 bases). Input material: PBMCs. The CDR3 region has the DNA TGTGCCAGCAGTGATCAGGGGAGCGGTCAGCCCCAGCATTTT. Amino acids: CASSDQGSGQPQHF.